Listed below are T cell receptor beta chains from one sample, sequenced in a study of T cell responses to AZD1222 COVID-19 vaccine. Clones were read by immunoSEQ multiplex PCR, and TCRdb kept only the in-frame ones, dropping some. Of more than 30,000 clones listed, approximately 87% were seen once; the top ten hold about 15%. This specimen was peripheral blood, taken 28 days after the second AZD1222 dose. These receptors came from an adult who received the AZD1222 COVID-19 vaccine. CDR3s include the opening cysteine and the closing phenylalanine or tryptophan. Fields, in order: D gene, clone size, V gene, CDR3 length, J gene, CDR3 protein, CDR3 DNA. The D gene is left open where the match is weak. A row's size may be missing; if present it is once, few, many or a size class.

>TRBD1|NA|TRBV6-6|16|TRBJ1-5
CASRIQGAGGNQPQHF
TGTGCCAGCAGGATACAGGGGGCTGGGGGCAATCAGCCCCAGCATTTT
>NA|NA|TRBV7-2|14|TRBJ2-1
CASSLGWEGAEQFF
TGTGCCAGCAGCTTGGGTTGGGAAGGGGCTGAGCAGTTCTTC
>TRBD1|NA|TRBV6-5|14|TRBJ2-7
CASSLTGGEGEQYF
TGTGCCAGCAGTTTGACAGGGGGCGAGGGAGAGCAGTACTTC
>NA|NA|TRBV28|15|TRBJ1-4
CASSLTIGGGEKLFF
TGTGCCAGCAGTTTGACGATCGGGGGTGGGGAAAAACTGTTTTTT
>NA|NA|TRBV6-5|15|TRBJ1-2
CASSYSWTLDRGYTF
TGTGCCAGCAGTTACTCCTGGACACTGGATCGAGGCTACACCTTC
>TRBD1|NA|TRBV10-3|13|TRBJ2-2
CATGTGETGELFF
TGTGCCACTGGGACAGGCGAAACCGGGGAGCTGTTTTTT
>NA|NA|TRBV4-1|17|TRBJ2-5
CASSQVLGGGTWETQYF
TGCGCCAGCAGCCAAGTGCTTGGGGGGGGCACGTGGGAGACCCAGTACTTC
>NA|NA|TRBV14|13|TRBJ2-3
CASSQDLAQTQYF
TGTGCCAGCAGCCAAGATTTGGCGCAGACGCAGTATTTT
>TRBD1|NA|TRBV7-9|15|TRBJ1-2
CATLTGEAGGYGYTF
TGTGCCACCCTGACAGGGGAGGCAGGGGGCTATGGCTACACCTTC
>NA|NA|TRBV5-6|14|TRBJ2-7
CASSLAGASYEQYF
TGTGCCAGCAGCTTGGCCGGGGCATCCTACGAGCAGTACTTC
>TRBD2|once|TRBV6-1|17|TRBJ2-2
CASSEPSGGPNTGELFF
TGTGCCAGCAGTGAACCTAGCGGGGGCCCGAACACCGGGGAGCTGTTTTTT
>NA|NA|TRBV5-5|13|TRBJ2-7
CASSPGASYEQYF
TGTGCCAGCAGCCCCGGGGCATCCTACGAGCAGTACTTC
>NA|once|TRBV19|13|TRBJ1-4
CASSSWTDEKLFF
TGTGCCAGTAGTAGTTGGACGGATGAAAAACTGTTTTTT
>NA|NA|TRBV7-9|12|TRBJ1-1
CASSPWDTEAFF
TGTGCCAGCAGCCCGTGGGACACTGAAGCTTTCTTT
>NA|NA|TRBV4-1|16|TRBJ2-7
CASSPQAVGSTYEQYF
TGCGCCAGCAGCCCCCAGGCAGTGGGCTCAACCTACGAGCAGTACTTC
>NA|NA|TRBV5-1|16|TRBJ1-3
CASSLVGGVAGNTIYF
TGCGCCAGCAGCTTGGTGGGGGGTGTTGCTGGAAACACCATATATTTT
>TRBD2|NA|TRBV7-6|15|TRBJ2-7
CASGNPQRGGHEQYF
TGTGCCAGCGGTAACCCCCAGCGGGGGGGCCACGAGCAGTACTTC
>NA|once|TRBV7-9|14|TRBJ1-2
CASSQAGRESGYTF
TGTGCCAGCAGCCAAGCAGGGCGAGAATCTGGCTACACCTTC
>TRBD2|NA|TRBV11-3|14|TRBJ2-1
CASSLTSGVIEQFF
TGTGCCAGCAGCTTGACTAGCGGGGTTATTGAGCAGTTCTTC
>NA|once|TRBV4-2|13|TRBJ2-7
CASSQGQNYEQYF
TGTGCCAGCAGCCAAGGCCAAAACTACGAGCAGTACTTC
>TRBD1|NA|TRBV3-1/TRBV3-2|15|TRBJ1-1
CASSPGQGRGPEAFF
TGTGCCAGCAGCCCGGGACAGGGAAGGGGCCCTGAAGCTTTCTTT
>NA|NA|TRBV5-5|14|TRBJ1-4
CASSFQGPNEKLFF
TGTGCCAGCAGCTTCCAAGGACCAAATGAAAAACTGTTTTTT
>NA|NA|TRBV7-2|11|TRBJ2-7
CASGSPYEQYF
TGTGCCAGCGGCAGCCCCTACGAGCAGTACTTC
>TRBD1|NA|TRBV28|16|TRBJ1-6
CASSFRWTGGNSPLHF
TGTGCCAGCAGTTTTCGGTGGACAGGGGGCAATTCACCCCTCCACTTT
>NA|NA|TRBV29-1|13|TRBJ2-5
CSVQTGLGETQYF
TGCAGCGTCCAAACAGGGCTGGGGGAGACCCAGTACTTC
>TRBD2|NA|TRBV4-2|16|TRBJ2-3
CASSQPGLAGADTQYF
TGTGCCAGCAGCCAGCCCGGACTAGCAGGGGCAGATACGCAGTATTTT
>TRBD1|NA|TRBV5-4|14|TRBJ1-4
CASSSDRGLTKLFF
TGTGCCAGCAGCTCGGACAGGGGGCTGACAAAACTGTTTTTT
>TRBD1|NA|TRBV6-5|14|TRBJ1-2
CASTRQGEWYGYTF
TGTGCCAGCACCAGACAGGGGGAGTGGTATGGCTACACCTTC
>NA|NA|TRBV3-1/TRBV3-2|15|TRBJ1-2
CASSQEWQTNYGYTF
TGTGCCAGCAGCCAAGAATGGCAGACTAACTATGGCTACACCTTC
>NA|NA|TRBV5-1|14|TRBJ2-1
CASSSHGQGNEQFF
TGCGCCAGCAGCTCCCACGGGCAGGGCAATGAGCAGTTCTTC
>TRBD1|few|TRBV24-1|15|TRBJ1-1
CATSDPTGENTEAFF
TGTGCCACCAGTGATCCGACAGGGGAGAACACTGAAGCTTTCTTT
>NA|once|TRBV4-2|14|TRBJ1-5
CASSQDGGYQPQHF
TGTGCCAGCAGCCAAGATGGCGGCTATCAGCCCCAGCATTTT
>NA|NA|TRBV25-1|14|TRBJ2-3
CAGSHMTSTDTQYF
TGTGCCGGGAGCCACATGACTAGCACAGATACGCAGTATTTT
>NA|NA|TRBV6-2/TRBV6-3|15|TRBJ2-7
CASSYWGGRAYEQYF
TGTGCCAGCAGTTATTGGGGTGGTAGAGCCTACGAGCAGTACTTC
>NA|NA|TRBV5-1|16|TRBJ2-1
CASSLGGGNPYNEQFF
TGCGCCAGCAGCTTGGGGGGTGGGAACCCCTACAATGAGCAGTTCTTC
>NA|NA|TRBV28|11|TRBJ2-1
CASSPRDEQFF
TGTGCCAGCAGTCCCAGGGATGAGCAGTTCTTC
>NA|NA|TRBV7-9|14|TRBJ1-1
CASSLEGRNTEAFF
TGTGCCAGCAGCTTAGAGGGGAGAAACACTGAAGCTTTCTTT
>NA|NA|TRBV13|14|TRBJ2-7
CASSPPGEHYEQYF
TGTGCCAGCAGCCCCCCCGGGGAACACTACGAGCAGTACTTC
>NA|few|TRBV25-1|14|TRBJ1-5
CASSAGHGNQPQHF
TGTGCCAGCAGTGCAGGGCATGGCAATCAGCCCCAGCATTTT
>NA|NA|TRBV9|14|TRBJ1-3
CASSEGQLGNTIYF
TGTGCCAGCAGCGAGGGGCAACTCGGAAACACCATATATTTT
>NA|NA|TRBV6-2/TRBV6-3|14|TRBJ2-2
CASSYHRVTGELFF
TGTGCCAGCAGTTATCACAGGGTCACCGGGGAGCTGTTTTTT
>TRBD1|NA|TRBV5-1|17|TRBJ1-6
CASSSGQGANTNSPLHF
TGCGCCAGCAGCTCCGGACAGGGCGCGAACACTAATTCACCCCTCCACTTT